This TCR beta chain emerged from a study of T cells after posttransplantation cyclophosphamide. Findings of the study overall: Donor CD8+ memory clones often dominated recipient blood repertoires at later times. TRB overlap between skin or GI tissue T cells and blood was limited. Recipient CMV seropositivity and CMV reactivation strongly tracked TRB clonality.

Assay: immunoSEQ multiplex PCR; the TCRdb copy retains only in-frame clones and omits some. Of 30,000 to 45,000 clones in the sample, 78% are singletons; the top ten hold 8.1%. A marrow graft followed busulfan-fludarabine conditioning, with cyclophosphamide on days +3 and +4. CDR1 and CDR2 (germline): SGHTA, FQGTGA. The CDR3 is 13 amino acids. V dropped 5 bases and J dropped 2 bases, with 9 bases sitting between them. Points on this clone: Antigen unknown.

The sequenced sample was CD4+ T cells sorted from blood, obtained around 2,000 days after a stem cell transplant with posttransplant cyclophosphamide. V usage is TRBV7-3 and J usage is TRBJ2-5; D not resolved. This clonotype was obtained from a female patient in her forties or fifties who received an allogeneic stem cell transplant from a related donor, was CMV-positive, and had no GVHD. Some T cells may have come from the graft donor. In DNA form, the CDR3 reads TGTGCCAGCAGCCCCGGGTCTCAAGAGACCCAGTACTTC. Translation gives CASSPGSQETQYF.